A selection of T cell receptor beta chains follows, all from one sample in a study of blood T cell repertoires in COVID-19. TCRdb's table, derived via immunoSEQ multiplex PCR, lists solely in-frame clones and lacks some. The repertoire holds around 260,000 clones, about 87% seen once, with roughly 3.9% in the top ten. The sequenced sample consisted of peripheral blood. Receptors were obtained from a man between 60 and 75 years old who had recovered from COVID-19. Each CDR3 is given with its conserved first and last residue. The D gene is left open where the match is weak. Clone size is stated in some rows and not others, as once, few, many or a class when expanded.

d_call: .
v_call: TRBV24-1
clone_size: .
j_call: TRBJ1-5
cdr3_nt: TGTGCCACCAGTGATTTTGGGCAGCAGGGTAGATGGAGCAATCAGCCCCAGCATTTT
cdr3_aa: CATSDFGQQGRWSNQPQHF

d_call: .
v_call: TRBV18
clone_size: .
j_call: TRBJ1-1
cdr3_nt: TGTGCCAGCTCACCAGGAGGGGCGAACACTGAAGCTTTCTTT
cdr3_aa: CASSPGGANTEAFF

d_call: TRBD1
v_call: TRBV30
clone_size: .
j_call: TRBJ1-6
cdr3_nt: TGTGCCCTCCGGGACAGGGATAATTCACCCCTCCACTTT
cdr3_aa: CALRDRDNSPLHF

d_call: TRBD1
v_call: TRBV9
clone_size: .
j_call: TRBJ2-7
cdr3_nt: TGTGCCAGCAGCGAGCCCCGACAGGGTGCATCCTACGAGCAGTACTTC
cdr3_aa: CASSEPRQGASYEQYF

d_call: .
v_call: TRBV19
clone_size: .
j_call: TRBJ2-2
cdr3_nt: TGTGCCAGTAGTAGCATAGCGTTAGGGACCGGGGAGCTGTTTTTT
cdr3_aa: CASSSIALGTGELFF

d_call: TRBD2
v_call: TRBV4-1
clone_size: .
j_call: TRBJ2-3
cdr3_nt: TGCGCCAGCAGCCAAACGGGTGCGGGGGGGATCGCAGATACGCAGTATTTT
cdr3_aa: CASSQTGAGGIADTQYF

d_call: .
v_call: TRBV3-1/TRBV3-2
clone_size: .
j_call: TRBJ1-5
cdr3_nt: TGTGCCAGCAGCCAGACTTCTGTACCTCAGCCCCAGCATTTT
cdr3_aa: CASSQTSVPQPQHF

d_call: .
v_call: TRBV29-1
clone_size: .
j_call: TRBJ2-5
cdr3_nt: TGCAGCGTTGTACTAGCCATGGAGACCCAGTACTTC
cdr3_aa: CSVVLAMETQYF

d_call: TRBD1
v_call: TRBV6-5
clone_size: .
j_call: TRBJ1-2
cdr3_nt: TGTGCCAGCAGTCGGACAGGGTATGGCTACACCTTC
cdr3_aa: CASSRTGYGYTF

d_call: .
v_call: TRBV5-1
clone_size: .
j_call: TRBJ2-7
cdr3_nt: TGCGCCAGCAGCTTGGAACAGGGTTACTACGAGCAGTACTTC
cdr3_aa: CASSLEQGYYEQYF

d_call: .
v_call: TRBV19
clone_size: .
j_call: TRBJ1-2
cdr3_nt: TGTGCCAGTAGTTCACCGGATCGGCAGACTATGCGCTACACCTTC
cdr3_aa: CASSSPDRQTMRYTF

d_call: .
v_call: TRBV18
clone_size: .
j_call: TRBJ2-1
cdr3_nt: TGTGCCAGCTCACCCCAAACGGCGGACAATGAGCAGTTCTTC
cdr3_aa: CASSPQTADNEQFF

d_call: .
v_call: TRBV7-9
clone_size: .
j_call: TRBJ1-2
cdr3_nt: TGTGCCAGCAGCTTAGAGGGGGGGACTAACTATGGCTACACCTTC
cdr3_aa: CASSLEGGTNYGYTF

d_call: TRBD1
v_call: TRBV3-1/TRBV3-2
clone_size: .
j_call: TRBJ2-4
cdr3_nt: TGTGCCAGCAGCCGTGGACAGGGGGACGTATCTATTCAGTACTTC
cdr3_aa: CASSRGQGDVSIQYF

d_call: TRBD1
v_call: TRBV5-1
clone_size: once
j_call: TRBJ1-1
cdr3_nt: TGCGCCAGCAGCTTGGGGGCAGGGGGCTACACTGAAGCTTTCTTT
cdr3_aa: CASSLGAGGYTEAFF

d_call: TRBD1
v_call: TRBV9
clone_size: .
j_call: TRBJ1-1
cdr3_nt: TGTGCCAGCAGCCCCTGGACAGGGAACACTGAAGCTTTCTTT
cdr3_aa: CASSPWTGNTEAFF

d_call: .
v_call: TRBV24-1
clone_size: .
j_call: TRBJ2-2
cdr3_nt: TGTGCCACCAGTGATGGGAGGACGGGCTCCGGGGAGCTGTTTTTT
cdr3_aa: CATSDGRTGSGELFF

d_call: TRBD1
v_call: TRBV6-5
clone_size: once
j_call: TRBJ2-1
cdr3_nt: TGTGCCAGCAGTTATCAGACAGGGTCTTTCAATGAGCAGTTCTTC
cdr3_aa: CASSYQTGSFNEQFF

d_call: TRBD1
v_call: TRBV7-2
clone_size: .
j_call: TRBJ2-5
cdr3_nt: TGTGCCAGCAGCCAACAGGGACAGGGGGCGTTGAAAGAGACCCAGTACTTC
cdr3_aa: CASSQQGQGALKETQYF

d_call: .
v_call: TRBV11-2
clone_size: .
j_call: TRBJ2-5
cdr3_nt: TGTGCCAGCTCGAAGGGGATCCAAGAGACCCAGTACTTC
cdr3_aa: CASSKGIQETQYF

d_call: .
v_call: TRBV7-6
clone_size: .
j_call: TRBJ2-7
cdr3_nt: TGTGCCAGCAGCTTAGTCCAGGGTACGTCCTACGAGCAGTACTTC
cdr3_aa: CASSLVQGTSYEQYF

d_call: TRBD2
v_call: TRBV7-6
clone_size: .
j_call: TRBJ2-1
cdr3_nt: TGTGCCAGCAGCGGGGGGGAGATTTTCAATGAGCAGTTCTTC
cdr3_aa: CASSGGEIFNEQFF